This T cell receptor (beta chain) derives from a study of T-cell reconstitution after alpha-beta-depleted transplantation in children (dated by TCRdb to the mid-2010s). Regarding the study in general: Using TCR repertoire profiling, the study quantitatively followed how T-cell immune reconstitution unfolded in children after TCRalphabeta/CD19-depleted allogeneic hematopoietic cell transplantation. Results the study describes overall, beyond this receptor: About two months after transplant, the apparently early recovery of alphabetaT-cell counts reportedly depended on just several hundred clones that had expanded rapidly and came from non-depleted graft cells. In some patients, the high TCRbeta diversity seen at day 60 was put down to recipient T cells and intrathymic progenitors that had survived conditioning. The frequencies of hyperexpanded clones fell over the following months, and after one year, T-cell counts and TCRbeta diversity were mostly attributed to newly produced T cells.

Points on this clonotype: Its antigen specificity is not known. No much larger clone is present one base from it, and per-base qualities are unavailable.

V is clipped by 6 bases and J by 5 bases, and the sequence between their germline boundaries is 7 bases long. Including the terminal cysteine and phenylalanine, the CDR3 comprises 12 residues. Only CDR3 DNA remains: 36 bases, in frame from the first base. The intended sense of this specimen's treatment or condition label: allogeneic hematopoietic cell transplantation with graft depleted of TCRalphabeta T cells and CD19 B cells. The children who served as transplant recipients had been given grafts of TCRalphabeta/CD19-depleted allogeneic hematopoietic cells. Library creation used PCR. Instrument on record: Illumina HiSeq 2500. Molecular barcoding was employed in the preparation of TCR libraries, with unique molecular identifiers being used to normalize TCRbeta repertoire quantification. Using fastp trimming at Q25 and MiXCR clonotype assembly, TCRdb reanalyzed the public sequencing data and kept in-frame beta chains. CDR3 protein sequences are deduplicated, and each keeps its most common genes and DNA. A total of around 450,000 distinct CDR3 sequences appear in this sample, roughly 15% of them only once. The leading ten clones occupy 25% to 30% of the sample.

The input for sequencing was PBMCs, mostly from graft donor cells, taken 360 days after TCRalphabeta/CD19-depleted stem cell transplant. The TCR was taken from a boy in the first two years of life who had a stem cell transplant for Wiskott-Aldrich syndrome, so the T cells may come from the graft donor. The chain links TRBV12-3 or TRBV12-4 with TRBJ2-2, with the D gene uncertain. The sequenced DNA is TGTGCCAGCAGGGAGTGGACCGGGGAGCTGTTTTTT. Translated, this gives CASREWTGELFF.